This note documents a single TCR beta chain sequence. Germline values: CDR1 SGHTA, CDR2 FQGTGA. The CDR3 covers 15 residues. Trimming took off 2 bases at V and 6 bases at J, with 13 bases between the two ends. The data were taken from a study of control samples from healthy donors and cancer patients. Measured with immunoSEQ multiplex PCR; TCRdb has only the in-frame clones, and not every one. The data contain around 30,000 clones, approximately 91% of them singletons. The TCR comes from a man between 45 and 60 years old with lung cancer. Source material: PBMCs. This chain links TRBV7-3 with TRBJ2-2; tentative D call: TRBD2 (5 bases). CDR3 in DNA: TGTGCCAGCAGCTTAGAGGGTTGGGGTTCCGGGGAGCTGTTTTTT. This encodes CASSLEGWGSGELFF.